The source of this T cell receptor (beta chain) is a study of OX40 agonist ivuxolimab in advanced cancers. This CDR3 is built from 13 residues. Looked up from germline, CDR1 is LNHDA and CDR2 is SQIVND (reference sequence). Trimming removed 4 bases from V and 2 bases from J, with 8 bases in between. The method was immunoSEQ multiplex PCR; TCRdb's version includes in-frame clones alone and lacks a portion of them. Among 73,000 or so clones, approximately 79% were seen once, and the ten largest hold approximately 2.6%. This clonotype was obtained from an adult with an advanced solid tumor such as melanoma, head and neck, liver or kidney cancer. V gene TRBV19 combines with J gene TRBJ1-2, with D perhaps matching TRBD1 (5 bases). The sample consisted of CD4+ or CD8+ T cells sorted from blood, taken in a trial of the OX40 agonist ivuxolimab. CDR3 sequence (DNA): TGTGCCAGTAGTACTACAGGAAACTATGGCTACACCTTC. Its protein product is CASSTTGNYGYTF. Looking up the rest from reference TRBV19 and TRBJ1-2 gives the full variable domain: DGGITQSPKYLFRKEGQNVTLSCEQNLNHDAMYWYRQDPGQGLRLIYYSQIVNDFQKGDIAEGYSVSREKKESFPLTVTSAQKNPTAFYLCASSTTGNYGYTFGSGTRLTVV.